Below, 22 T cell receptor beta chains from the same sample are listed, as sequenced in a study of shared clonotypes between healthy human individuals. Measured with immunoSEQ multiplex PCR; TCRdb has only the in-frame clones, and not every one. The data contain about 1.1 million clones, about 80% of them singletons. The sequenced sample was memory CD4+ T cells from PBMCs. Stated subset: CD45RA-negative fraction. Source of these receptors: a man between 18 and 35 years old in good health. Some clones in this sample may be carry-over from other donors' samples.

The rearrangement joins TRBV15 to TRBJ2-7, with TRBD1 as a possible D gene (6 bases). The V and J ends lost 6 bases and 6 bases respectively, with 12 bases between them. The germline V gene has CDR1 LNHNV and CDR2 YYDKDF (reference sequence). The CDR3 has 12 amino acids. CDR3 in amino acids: CATRAGVGEQYF. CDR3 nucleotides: TGTGCCACCAGGGCAGGGGTCGGCGAGCAGTACTTC. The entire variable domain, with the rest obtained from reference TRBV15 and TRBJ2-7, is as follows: DAMVIQNPRYQVTQFGKPVTLSCSQTLNHNVMYWYQQKSSQAPKLLFHYYDKDFNNEADTPDNFQSRRPNTSFCFLDIRSPGLGDTAMYLCATRAGVGEQYFGPGTRLTVT.

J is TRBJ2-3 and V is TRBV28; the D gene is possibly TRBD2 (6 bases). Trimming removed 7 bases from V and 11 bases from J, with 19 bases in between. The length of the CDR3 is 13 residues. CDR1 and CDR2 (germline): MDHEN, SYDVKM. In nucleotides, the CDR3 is TGTGCCAGCAATCCGACTAGTGGTTGGAAGCAGTATTTT. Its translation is CASNPTSGWKQYF.

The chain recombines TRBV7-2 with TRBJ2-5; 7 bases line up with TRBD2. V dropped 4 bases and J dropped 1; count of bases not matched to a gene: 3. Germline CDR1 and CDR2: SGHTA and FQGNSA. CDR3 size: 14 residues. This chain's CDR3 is CASSWGGFQETQYF. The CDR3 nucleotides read TGTGCCAGCAGCTGGGGGGGGTTCCAAGAGACCCAGTACTTC.

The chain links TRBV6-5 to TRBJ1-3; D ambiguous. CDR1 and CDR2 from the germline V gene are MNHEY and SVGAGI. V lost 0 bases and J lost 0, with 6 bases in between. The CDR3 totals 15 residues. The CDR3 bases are TGTGCCAGCAGTTACTCTCCCCGCTCTGGAAACACCATATATTTT. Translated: CASSYSPRSGNTIYF.

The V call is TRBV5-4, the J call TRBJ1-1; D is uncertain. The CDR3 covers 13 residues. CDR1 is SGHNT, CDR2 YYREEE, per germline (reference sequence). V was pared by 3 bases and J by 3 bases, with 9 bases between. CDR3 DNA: TGTGCCAGCAGCTATGGACGGGACACTGAAGCTTTCTTT. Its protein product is CASSYGRDTEAFF.

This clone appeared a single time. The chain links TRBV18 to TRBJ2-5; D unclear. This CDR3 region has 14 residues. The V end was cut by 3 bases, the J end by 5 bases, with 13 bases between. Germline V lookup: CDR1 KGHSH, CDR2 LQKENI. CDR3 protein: CASSPSQVEETQYF. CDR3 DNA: TGTGCCAGCTCACCGTCGCAGGTGGAGGAGACCCAGTACTTC.

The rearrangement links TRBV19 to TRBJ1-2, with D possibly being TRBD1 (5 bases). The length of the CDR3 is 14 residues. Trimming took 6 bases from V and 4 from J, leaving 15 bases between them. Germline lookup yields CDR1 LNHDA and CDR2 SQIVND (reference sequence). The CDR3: CASRSGPLIYGYTF. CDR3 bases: TGTGCCAGTAGGTCAGGGCCGTTGATCTATGGCTACACCTTC.

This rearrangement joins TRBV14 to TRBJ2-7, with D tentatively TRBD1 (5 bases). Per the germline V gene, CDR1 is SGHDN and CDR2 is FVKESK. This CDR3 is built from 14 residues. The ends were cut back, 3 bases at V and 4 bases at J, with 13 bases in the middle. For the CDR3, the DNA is TGTGCCAGCAGCCAGCAGGGATATCTTTACGAGCAGTACTTC. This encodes CASSQQGYLYEQYF.

The DNA of the CDR3 is TGTGCCTGGAGTGTTTGGCGGGCCCCCAAGGCCTCCTATAATTCACCCCTCCACTTT. Amino acid sequence: CAWSVWRAPKASYNSPLHF. The V and J genes are TRBV30 and TRBJ1-6, with D unclear. This CDR3 spans 19 amino acids. Germline values: CDR1 GTSNPN, CDR2 SVGIG (reference sequence). Trimming removed 0 bases from V and 0 bases from J, with 18 bases in between.

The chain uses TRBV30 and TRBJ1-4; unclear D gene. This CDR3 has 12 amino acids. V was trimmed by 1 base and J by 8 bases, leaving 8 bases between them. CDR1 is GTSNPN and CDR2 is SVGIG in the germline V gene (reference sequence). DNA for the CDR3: TGTGCCTGGAGTGGGTCACGGGAAAAACTGTTTTTT. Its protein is CAWSGSREKLFF.

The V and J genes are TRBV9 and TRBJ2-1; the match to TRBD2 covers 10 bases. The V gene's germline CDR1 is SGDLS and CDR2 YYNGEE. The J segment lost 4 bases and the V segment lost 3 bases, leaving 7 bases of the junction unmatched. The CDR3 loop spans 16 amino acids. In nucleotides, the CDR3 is TGTGCCAGCAGCGCCCAAACTAGCGGGACTTACAATGAGCAGTTCTTC. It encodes CASSAQTSGTYNEQFF.

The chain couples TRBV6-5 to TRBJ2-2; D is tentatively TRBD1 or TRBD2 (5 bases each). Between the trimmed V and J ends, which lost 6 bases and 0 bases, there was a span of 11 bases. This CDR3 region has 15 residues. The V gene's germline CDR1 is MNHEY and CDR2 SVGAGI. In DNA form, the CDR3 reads TGTGCCAGCAGACGGGACGGAGCGAACACCGGGGAGCTGTTTTTT. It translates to CASRRDGANTGELFF.

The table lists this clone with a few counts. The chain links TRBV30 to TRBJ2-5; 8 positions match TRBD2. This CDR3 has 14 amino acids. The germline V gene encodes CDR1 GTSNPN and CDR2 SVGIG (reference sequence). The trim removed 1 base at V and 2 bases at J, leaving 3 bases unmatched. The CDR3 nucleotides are TGTGCCTGGAGTGGGGGACTAGGACAAGAGACCCAGTACTTC. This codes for CAWSGGLGQETQYF.

The CDR3 protein is CASSFTGPRRDTEAFF. In DNA form, the CDR3 reads TGTGCCAGCAGCTTTACGGGGCCTCGCCGAGACACTGAAGCTTTCTTT. V is TRBV7-9 and J is TRBJ1-1, with D perhaps TRBD1 (5 bases). The CDR3 is 16 residues long. Germline CDR1 and CDR2: SEHNR and FQNEAQ (reference sequence). The V gene lost 3 bases and the J gene lost 3 bases, with 17 bases spanning the gap.

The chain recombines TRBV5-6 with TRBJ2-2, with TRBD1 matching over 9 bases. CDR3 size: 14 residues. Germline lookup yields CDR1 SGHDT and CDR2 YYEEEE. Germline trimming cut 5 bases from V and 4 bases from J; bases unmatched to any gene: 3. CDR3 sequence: CASRRTGATGELFF. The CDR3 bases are TGTGCCAGCAGACGGACAGGGGCCACCGGGGAGCTGTTTTTT.

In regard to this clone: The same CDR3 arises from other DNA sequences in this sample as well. In nucleotides, the CDR3 is TGTGCCAGCAGCGCCTGGAGCAATCAGCCCCAGCATTTT. Its translation: CASSAWSNQPQHF. V and J are TRBV6-1 and TRBJ1-5; D is ambiguous. CDR1 and CDR2 from the germline V gene are MNHNS and SASEGT. V dropped 6 bases and J dropped 1 base, with 7 bases sitting between them. The CDR3 runs 13 residues.

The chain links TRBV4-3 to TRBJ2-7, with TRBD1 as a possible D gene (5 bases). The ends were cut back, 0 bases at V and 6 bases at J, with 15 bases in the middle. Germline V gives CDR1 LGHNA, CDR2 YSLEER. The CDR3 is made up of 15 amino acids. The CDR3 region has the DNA TGCGCCAGCAGCCAAGAGTATTCTAGGCAGGGCGAGCAGTACTTC. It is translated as CASSQEYSRQGEQYF.

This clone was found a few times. CDR3: CASSGGTKNYGYTF. The CDR3 coding sequence is TGTGCCAGCTCGGGGGGCACCAAAAACTATGGCTACACCTTC. The chain employs TRBV28 and TRBJ1-2; D is perhaps TRBD1 (6 bases). The CDR3 contains 14 residues. V lost 8 bases and J lost 2, with 15 bases in between. Germline values: CDR1 MDHEN, CDR2 SYDVKM.

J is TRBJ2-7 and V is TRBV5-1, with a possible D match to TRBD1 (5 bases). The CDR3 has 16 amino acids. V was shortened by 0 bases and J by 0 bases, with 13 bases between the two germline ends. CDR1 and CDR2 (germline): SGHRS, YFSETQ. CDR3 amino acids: CASSLEGVESSYEQYF. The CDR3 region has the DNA TGCGCCAGCAGCTTGGAAGGGGTCGAAAGCTCCTACGAGCAGTACTTC.

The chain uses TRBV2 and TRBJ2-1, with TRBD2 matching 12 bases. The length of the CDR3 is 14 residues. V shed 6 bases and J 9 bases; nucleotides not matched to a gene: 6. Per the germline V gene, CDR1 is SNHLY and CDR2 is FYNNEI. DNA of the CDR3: TGTGCCAGCAGAGTACTAGCGGGAGGTAGTGAGCAGTTCTTC. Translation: CASRVLAGGSEQFF.

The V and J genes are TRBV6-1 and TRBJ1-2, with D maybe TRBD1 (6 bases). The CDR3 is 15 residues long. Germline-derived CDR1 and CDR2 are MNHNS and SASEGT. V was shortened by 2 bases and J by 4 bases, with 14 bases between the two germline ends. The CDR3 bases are TGTGCCAGCAGTGAATGGGGGGGGCAGGTCTATGGCTACACCTTC. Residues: CASSEWGGQVYGYTF.

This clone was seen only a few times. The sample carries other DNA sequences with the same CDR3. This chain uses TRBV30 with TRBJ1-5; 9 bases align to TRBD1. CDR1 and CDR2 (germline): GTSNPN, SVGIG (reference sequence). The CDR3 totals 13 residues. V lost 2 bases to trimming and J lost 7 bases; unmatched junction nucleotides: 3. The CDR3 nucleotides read TGTGCCTGGAGTACAGGGGGCGAACAGCCCCAGCATTTT. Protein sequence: CAWSTGGEQPQHF.